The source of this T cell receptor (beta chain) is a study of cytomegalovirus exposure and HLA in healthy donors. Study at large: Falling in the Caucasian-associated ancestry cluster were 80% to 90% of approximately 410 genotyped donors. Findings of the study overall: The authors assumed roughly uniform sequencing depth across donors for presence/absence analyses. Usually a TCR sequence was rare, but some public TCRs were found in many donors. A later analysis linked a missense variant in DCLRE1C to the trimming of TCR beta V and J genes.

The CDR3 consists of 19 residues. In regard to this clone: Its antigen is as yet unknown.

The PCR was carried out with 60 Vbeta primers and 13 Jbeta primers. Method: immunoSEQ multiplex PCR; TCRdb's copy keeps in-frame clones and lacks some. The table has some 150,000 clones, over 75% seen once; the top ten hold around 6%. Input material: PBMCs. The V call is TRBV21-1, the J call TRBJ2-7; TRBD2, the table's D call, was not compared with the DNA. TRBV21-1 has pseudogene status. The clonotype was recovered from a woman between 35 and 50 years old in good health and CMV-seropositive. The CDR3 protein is CASSKVGVAGGPNNYEQYF. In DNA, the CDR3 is TGTGCCAGCAGCAAAGTGGGGGTAGCGGGAGGGCCAAATAACTACGAGCAGTACTTC.